This T cell receptor beta chain is drawn from a study of T-cell memory formation after mild COVID-19. V was pared by 5 bases and J by 0 bases, with 13 bases between. The CDR3 totals 15 residues. The germline V gene has CDR1 MDHEN and CDR2 SYDVKM. TCR alpha and TCR beta cDNA libraries with sample barcodes and UMIs came from 5'RACE using constant-segment primers. TCRdb ran MiXCR on the 5' RACE reads and lists one entry per CDR3 protein. The table lists approximately 230,000 distinct CDR3 sequences, around 15% of them singletons. Study conclusions and caveats: Pre-infection memory showed some responding clones, and this suggested that cross-reactive memory joined.

Notes on this clonotype: The target antigen is unknown.

The receptor comes from a man younger than 35 who had mild COVID-19 (a few samples of this study predate the infection). Cell type and time point are not known. The chain couples TRBV28 to TRBJ1-1; D call uncertain. Sequencing was done on a sample of PBMCs or a T cell subset sorted from them (not recorded which). The CDR3 nucleotides are TGTGCCAGCAGTCGAGGCGGCAGGATGAACACTGAAGCTTTCTTT. This translates into CASSRGGRMNTEAFF.